This T cell receptor (beta chain) is from a study of regulatory T cells in long-lasting Graves disease. This clonotype has a count of ten or more. Construction of TCR beta libraries relied on iRepertoire HTBI primers and on Arm-PCR targeting CDR3 regions. TCRdb re-called the multiplex PCR reads through MiXCR, storing one row per CDR3 protein. The repertoire consists of under 450,000 distinct CDR3 sequences, with about 16% occurring once and the leading ten covering 20% to 25%. In germline, CDR1 is LGHDT, CDR2 YNNKEL (reference sequence). V dropped 1 base and J dropped 4; count of bases not matched to a gene: 5. This CDR3 contains 15 residues. Regarding time point: newly diagnosed GD, antithyroid drugs for less than 3 months. Isolated PBMC RNA provided the starting material for the TCR library. The same sample was also studied in work on T cells in Graves' hyperthyroidism and ophthalmopathy. That report notes: Clonotypes that were expanded in thyroid above 0.001 mostly appeared in blood too. Model predictions of ophthalmopathy came a median about 6.3 months before onset.

The sequence derives from a woman aged 18-30 years with Graves disease. The V gene is TRBV3-1, the J gene TRBJ2-3; 7 bases are shared with TRBD2. This sample comprised peripheral blood mononuclear cells (PBMCs), obtained at new diagnosis, from a patient treated with antithyroid drugs. Here the CDR3 DNA reads TGTGCCAGCAGCCAAGTAGGCGGGAGCCCAGATACGCAGTATTTT. It codes for CASSQVGGSPDTQYF.